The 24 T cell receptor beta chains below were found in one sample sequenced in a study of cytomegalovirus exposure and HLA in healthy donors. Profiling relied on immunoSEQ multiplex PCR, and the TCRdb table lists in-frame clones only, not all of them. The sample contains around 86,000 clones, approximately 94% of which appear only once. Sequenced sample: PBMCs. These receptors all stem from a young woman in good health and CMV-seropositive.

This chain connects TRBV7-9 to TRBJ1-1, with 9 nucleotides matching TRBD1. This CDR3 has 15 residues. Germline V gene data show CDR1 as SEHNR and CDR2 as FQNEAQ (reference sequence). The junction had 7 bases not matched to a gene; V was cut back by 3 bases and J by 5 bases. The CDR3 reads CASSFGGTGKTEAFF. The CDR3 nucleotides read TGTGCCAGCAGCTTTGGGGGGACAGGGAAGACTGAAGCTTTCTTT.

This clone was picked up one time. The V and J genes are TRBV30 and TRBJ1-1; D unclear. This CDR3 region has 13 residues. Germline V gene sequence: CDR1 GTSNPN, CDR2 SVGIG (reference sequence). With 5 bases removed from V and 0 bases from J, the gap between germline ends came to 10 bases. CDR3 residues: CAWSQTVNTEAFF. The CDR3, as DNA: TGTGCCTGGTCCCAAACGGTGAACACTGAAGCTTTCTTT.

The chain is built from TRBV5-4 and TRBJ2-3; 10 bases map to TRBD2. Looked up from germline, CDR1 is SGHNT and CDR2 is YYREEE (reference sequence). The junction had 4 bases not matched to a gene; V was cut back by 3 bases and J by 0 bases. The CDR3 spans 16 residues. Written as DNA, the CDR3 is TGTGCCAGCAGCTCCGGGACTAGCGTTAGCACAGATACGCAGTATTTT. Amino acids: CASSSGTSVSTDTQYF.

Here the CDR3 reads CASSRGGNGELFF. In DNA form, the CDR3 reads TGTGCCAGCAGTCGGGGGGGTAACGGGGAGCTGTTTTTT. This sequence joins TRBV2 and TRBJ2-2; the match to TRBD2 covers 8 bases. This CDR3 has 13 amino acids. With V trimmed by 5 bases and J by 7 bases, 3 bases remained unmatched. Germline CDR1 reads SNHLY; CDR2 reads FYNNEI.

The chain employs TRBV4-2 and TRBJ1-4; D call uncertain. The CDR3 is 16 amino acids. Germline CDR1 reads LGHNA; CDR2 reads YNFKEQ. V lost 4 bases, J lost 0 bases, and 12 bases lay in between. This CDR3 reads CASSRYSGTTNEKLFF. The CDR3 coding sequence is TGTGCCAGCAGCCGATATTCAGGAACAACTAATGAAAAACTGTTTTTT.

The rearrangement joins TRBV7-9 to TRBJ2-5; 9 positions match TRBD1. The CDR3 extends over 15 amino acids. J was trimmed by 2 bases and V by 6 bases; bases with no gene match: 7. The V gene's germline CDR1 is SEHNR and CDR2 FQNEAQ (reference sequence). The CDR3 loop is CASRITGGGQETQYF. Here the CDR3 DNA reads TGTGCCAGCAGGATAACAGGGGGCGGACAAGAGACCCAGTACTTC.

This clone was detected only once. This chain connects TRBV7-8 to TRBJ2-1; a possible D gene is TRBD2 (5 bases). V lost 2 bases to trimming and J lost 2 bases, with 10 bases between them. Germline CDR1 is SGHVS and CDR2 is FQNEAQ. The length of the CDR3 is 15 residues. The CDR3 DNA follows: TGTGCCAGCAGCTTAAGCGGCAAGACCTACAATGAGCAGTTCTTC. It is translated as CASSLSGKTYNEQFF.

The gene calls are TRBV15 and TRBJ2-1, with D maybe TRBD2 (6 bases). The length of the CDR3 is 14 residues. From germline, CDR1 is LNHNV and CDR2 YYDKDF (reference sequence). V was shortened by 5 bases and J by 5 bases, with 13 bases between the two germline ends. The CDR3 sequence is CATSPGLTNNEQFF. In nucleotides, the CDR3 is TGTGCCACCAGCCCTGGACTAACCAACAATGAGCAGTTCTTC.

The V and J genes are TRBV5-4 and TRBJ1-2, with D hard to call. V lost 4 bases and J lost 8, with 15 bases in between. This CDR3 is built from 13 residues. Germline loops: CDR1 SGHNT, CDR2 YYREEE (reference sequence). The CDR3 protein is CASSLDGKRGYTF. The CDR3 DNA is TGTGCCAGCAGCCTGGACGGGAAGAGAGGCTACACCTTC.

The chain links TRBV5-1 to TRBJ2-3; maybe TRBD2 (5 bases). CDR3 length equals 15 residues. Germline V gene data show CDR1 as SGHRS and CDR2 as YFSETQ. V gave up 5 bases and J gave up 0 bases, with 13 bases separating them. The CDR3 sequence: CASRLELGSTDTQYF. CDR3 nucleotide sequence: TGCGCCAGCAGACTCGAACTAGGGAGCACAGATACGCAGTATTTT. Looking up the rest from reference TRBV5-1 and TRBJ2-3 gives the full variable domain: KAGVTQTPRYLIKTRGQQVTLSCSPISGHRSVSWYQQTPGQGLQFLFEYFSETQRNKGNFPGRFSGRQFSNSRSEMNVSTLELGDSALYLCASRLELGSTDTQYFGPGTRLTVL.

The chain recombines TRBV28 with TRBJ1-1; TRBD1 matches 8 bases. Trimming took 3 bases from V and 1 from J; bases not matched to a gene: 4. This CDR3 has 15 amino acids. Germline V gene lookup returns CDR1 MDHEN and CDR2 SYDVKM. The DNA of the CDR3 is TGTGCCAGCAGTTTGCCCGGGACAGGGAACACTGAAGCTTTCTTT. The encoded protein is CASSLPGTGNTEAFF.

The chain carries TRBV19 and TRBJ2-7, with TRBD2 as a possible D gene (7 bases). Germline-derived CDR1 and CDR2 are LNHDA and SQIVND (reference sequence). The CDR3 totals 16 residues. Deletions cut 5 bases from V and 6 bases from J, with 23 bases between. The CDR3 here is CASSFDAGGTSGEQYF. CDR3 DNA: TGTGCCAGTAGTTTTGACGCCGGGGGGACATCTGGCGAGCAGTACTTC.

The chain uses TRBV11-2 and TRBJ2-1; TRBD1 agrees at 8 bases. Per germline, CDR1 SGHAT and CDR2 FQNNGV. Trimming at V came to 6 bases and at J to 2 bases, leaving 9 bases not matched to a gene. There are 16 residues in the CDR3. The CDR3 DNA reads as TGTGCCAGCAGACCAAAACAGGGGGGCCCCTACAATGAGCAGTTCTTC. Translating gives CASRPKQGGPYNEQFF.

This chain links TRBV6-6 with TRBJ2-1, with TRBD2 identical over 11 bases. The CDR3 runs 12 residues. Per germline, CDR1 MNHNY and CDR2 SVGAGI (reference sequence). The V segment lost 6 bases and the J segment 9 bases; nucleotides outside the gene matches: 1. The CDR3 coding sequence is TGTGCCAGCAGGACTAGCGGGATTGAGCAGTTCTTC. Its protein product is CASRTSGIEQFF.

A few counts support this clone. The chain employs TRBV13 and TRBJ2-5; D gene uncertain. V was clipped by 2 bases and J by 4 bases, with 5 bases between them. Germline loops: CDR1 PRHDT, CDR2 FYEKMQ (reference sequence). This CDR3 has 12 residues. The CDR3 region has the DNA TGTGCCAGCAGCTTAATCGGAGAGACCCAGTACTTC. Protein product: CASSLIGETQYF. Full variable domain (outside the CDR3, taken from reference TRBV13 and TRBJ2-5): AAGVIQSPRHLIKEKRETATLKCYPIPRHDTVYWYQQGPGQDPQFLISFYEKMQSDKGSIPDRFSAQQFSDYHSELNMSSLELGDSALYFCASSLIGETQYFGPGTRLLVL.

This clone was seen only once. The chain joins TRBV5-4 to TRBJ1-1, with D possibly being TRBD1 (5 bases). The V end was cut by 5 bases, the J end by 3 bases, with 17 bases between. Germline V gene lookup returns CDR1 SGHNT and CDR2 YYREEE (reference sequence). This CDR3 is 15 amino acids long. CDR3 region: CASRSRGGLDTEAFF. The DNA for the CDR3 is TGTGCCAGCAGATCCCGGGGGGGGTTGGACACTGAAGCTTTCTTT.

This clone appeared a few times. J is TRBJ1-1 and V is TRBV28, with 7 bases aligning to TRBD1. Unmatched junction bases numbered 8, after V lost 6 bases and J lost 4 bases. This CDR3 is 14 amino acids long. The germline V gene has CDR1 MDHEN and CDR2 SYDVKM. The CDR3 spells CASSPFDRVTEAFF. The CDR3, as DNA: TGTGCCAGCAGCCCATTTGACAGGGTCACTGAAGCTTTCTTT.

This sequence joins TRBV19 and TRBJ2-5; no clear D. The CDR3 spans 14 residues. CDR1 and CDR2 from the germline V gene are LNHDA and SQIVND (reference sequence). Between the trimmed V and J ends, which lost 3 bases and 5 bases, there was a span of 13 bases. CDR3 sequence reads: CASSIGFIGETQYF. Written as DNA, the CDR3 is TGTGCCAGTAGTATTGGATTTATCGGGGAGACCCAGTACTTC.

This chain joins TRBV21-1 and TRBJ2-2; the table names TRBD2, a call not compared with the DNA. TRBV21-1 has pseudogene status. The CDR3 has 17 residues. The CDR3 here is CASSNFPPGLVTGELFF. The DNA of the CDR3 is TGTGCCAGCAGCAACTTCCCCCCGGGATTGGTCACCGGGGAGCTGTTTTTT.

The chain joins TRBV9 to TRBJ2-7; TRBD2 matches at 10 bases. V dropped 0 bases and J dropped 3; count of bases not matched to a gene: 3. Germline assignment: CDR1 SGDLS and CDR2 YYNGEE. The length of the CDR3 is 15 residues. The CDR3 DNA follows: TGTGCCAGCAGCGTAGCTCCTAGCGGGAGCTACGAGCAGTACTTC. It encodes CASSVAPSGSYEQYF. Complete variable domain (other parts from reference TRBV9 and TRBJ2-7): DSGVTQTPKHLITATGQRVTLRCSPRSGDLSVYWYQQSLDQGLQFLIQYYNGEERAKGNILERFSAQQFPDLHSELNLSSLELGDSALYFCASSVAPSGSYEQYFGPGTRLTVT.

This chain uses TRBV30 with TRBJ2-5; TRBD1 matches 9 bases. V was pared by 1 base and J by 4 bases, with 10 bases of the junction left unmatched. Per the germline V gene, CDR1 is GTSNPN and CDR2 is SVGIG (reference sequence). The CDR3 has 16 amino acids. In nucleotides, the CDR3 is TGTGCCTGGAGTGGCGGGACAGGGACTTTCGGAGAGACCCAGTACTTC. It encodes CAWSGGTGTFGETQYF.

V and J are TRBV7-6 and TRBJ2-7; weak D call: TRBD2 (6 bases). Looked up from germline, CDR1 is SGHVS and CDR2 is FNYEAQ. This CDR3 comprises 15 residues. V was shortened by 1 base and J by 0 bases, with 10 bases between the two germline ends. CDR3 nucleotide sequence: TGTGCCAGCAGCTTAGGGGTGGGACTCTCCTACGAGCAGTACTTC. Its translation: CASSLGVGLSYEQYF.

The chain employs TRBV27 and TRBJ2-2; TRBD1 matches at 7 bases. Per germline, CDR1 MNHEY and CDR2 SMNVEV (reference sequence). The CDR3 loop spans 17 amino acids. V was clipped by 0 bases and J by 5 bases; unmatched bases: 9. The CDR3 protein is CASSLSDTMTGTGELFF. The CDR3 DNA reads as TGTGCCAGCAGTTTATCTGACACTATGACAGGGACCGGGGAGCTGTTTTTT.

In DNA, the CDR3 is TGTGCCAGTAGTCTCCCCCCGACAGGCTTGAGCTATGGCTACACCTTC. Translating gives CASSLPPTGLSYGYTF. The chain has TRBV19 and TRBJ1-2; tentatively, D is TRBD1 (6 bases). In germline, CDR1 is LNHDA, CDR2 SQIVND (reference sequence). The CDR3 covers 16 residues. Deletions cut 5 bases from V and 4 bases from J, with 20 bases between. Drawing the rest from reference TRBV19 and TRBJ1-2, the complete variable domain is DGGITQSPKYLFRKEGQNVTLSCEQNLNHDAMYWYRQDPGQGLRLIYYSQIVNDFQKGDIAEGYSVSREKKESFPLTVTSAQKNPTAFYLCASSLPPTGLSYGYTFGSGTRLTVV.